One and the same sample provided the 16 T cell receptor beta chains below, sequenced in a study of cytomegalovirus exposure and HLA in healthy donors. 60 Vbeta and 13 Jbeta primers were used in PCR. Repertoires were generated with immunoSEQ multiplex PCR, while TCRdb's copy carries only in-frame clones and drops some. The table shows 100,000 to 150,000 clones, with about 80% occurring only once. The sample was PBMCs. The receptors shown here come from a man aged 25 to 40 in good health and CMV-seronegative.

The DNA of the CDR3 is TGTGCCAGCAGTTACCTTGAGAGCGGGGAGACCCAGTACTTC. Residues: CASSYLESGETQYF. The chain employs TRBV6-6 and TRBJ2-5; perhaps TRBD2 as D (6 bases). The CDR3 totals 14 residues. Germline V lookup: CDR1 MNHNY, CDR2 SVGAGI (reference sequence). Trimming took off 2 bases at V and 5 bases at J, with 12 bases between the two ends.

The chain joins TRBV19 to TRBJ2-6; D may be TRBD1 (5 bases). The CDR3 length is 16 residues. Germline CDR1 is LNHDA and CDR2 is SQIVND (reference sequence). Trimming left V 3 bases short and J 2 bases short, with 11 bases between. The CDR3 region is CASSMKGQAGANVLTF. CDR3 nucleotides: TGTGCCAGTAGTATGAAGGGGCAAGCTGGGGCCAACGTCCTGACTTTC.

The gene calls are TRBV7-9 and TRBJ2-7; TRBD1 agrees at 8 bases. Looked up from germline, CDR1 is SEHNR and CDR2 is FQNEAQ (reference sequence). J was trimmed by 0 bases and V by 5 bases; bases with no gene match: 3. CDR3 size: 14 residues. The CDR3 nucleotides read TGTGCCAGCAGCCCGGACAGGGCCTCCTACGAGCAGTACTTC. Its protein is CASSPDRASYEQYF.

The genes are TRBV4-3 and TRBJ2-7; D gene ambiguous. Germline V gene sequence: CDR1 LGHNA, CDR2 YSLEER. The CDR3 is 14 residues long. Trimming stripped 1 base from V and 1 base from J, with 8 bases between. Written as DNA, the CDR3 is TGCGCCAGCAGCCAAGGACAACAGTCCTACGAGCAGTACTTC. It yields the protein CASSQGQQSYEQYF.

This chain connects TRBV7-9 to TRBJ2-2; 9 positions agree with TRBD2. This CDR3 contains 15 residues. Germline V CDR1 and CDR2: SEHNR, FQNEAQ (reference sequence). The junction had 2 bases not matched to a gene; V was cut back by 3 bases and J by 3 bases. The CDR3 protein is CASSFSGGHTGELFF. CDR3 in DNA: TGTGCCAGCAGCTTTAGCGGGGGTCACACCGGGGAGCTGTTTTTT.

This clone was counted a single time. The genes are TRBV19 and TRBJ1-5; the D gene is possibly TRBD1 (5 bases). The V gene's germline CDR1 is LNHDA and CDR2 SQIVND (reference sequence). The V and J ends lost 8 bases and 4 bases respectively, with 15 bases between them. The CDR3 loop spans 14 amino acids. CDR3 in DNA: TGTGCCAGTTCGAAGGGGCTCACAAATCAGCCCCAGCATTTT. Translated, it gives CASSKGLTNQPQHF. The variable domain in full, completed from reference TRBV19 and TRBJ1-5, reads DGGITQSPKYLFRKEGQNVTLSCEQNLNHDAMYWYRQDPGQGLRLIYYSQIVNDFQKGDIAEGYSVSREKKESFPLTVTSAQKNPTAFYLCASSKGLTNQPQHFGDGTRLSIL.

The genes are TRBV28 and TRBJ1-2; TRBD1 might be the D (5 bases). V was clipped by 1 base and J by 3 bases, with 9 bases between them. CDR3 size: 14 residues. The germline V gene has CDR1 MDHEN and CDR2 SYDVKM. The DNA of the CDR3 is TGTGCCAGCAGTTTATTCAGGGAGGACTATGGCTACACCTTC. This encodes CASSLFREDYGYTF.

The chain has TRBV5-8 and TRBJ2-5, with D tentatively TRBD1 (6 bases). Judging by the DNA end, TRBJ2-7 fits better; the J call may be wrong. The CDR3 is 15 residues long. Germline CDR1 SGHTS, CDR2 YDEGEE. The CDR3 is CASSTGTRSSYEQYF. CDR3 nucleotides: TGTGCCAGCAGTACCGGGACAAGGAGCTCCTACGAGCAGTACTTC.

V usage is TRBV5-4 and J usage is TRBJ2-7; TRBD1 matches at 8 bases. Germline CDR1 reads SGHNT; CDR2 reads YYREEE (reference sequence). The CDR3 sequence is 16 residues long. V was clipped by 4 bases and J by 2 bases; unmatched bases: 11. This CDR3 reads CASSRGSSDRAYEQYF. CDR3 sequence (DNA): TGTGCCAGCAGCCGGGGGAGCTCGGACAGGGCCTACGAGCAGTACTTC.

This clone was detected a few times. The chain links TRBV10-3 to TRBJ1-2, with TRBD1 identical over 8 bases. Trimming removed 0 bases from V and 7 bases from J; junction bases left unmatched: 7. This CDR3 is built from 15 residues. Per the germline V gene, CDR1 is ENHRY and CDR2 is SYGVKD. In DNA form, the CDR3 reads TGTGCCATCAGTGAGTCGCTGGACAGGGAGTCTGGCTACACCTTC. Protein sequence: CAISESLDRESGYTF.

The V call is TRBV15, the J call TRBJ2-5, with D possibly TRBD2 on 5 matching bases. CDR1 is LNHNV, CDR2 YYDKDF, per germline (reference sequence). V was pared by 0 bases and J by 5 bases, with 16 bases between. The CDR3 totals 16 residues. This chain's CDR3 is CATSREAGLSSETQYF. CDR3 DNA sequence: TGTGCCACCAGCAGAGAGGCGGGTTTGTCCTCGGAGACCCAGTACTTC.

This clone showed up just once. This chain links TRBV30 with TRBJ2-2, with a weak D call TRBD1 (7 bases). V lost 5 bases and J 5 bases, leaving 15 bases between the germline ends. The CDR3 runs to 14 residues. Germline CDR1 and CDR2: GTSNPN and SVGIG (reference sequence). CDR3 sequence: CAWLEGARTGELFF. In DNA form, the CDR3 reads TGTGCCTGGCTGGAGGGGGCGCGAACCGGGGAGCTGTTTTTT.

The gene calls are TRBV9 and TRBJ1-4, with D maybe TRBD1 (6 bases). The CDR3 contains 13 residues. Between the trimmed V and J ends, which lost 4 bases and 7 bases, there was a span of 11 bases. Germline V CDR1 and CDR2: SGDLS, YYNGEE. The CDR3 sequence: CASSLQGSEKLFF. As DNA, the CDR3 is TGTGCCAGCAGCCTACAGGGTTCTGAAAAACTGTTTTTT. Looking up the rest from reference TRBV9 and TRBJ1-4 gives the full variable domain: DSGVTQTPKHLITATGQRVTLRCSPRSGDLSVYWYQQSLDQGLQFLIQYYNGEERAKGNILERFSAQQFPDLHSELNLSSLELGDSALYFCASSLQGSEKLFFGSGTQLSVL.

CDR3 nucleotides: TGTGCCAGCAGCTCACCAGGGGCCGCCGAGGAGACCCAGTACTTC. Its protein product is CASSSPGAAEETQYF. The rearrangement uses TRBV5-4 and TRBJ2-5; D perhaps matches TRBD1 (6 bases). Trimming stripped 3 bases from V and 5 bases from J, with 17 bases between. Germline assignment: CDR1 SGHNT and CDR2 YYREEE (reference sequence). The CDR3 extends over 15 amino acids.

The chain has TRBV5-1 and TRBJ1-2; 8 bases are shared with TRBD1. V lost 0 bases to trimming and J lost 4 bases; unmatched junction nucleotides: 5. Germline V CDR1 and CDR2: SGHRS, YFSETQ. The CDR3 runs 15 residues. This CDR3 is CASSLGDRFFYGYTF. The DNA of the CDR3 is TGCGCCAGCAGCTTGGGGGACAGGTTCTTCTATGGCTACACCTTC.

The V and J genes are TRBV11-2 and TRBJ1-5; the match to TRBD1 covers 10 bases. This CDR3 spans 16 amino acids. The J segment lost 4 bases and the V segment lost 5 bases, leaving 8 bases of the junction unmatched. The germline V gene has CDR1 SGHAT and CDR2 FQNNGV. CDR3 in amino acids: CASSPYGQGGNQPQHF. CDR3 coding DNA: TGTGCCAGCAGCCCGTACGGACAGGGGGGTAATCAGCCCCAGCATTTT. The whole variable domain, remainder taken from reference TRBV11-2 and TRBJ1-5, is EAGVAQSPRYKIIEKRQSVAFWCNPISGHATLYWYQQILGQGPKLLIQFQNNGVVDDSQLPKDRFSAERLKGVDSTLKIQPAKLEDSAVYLCASSPYGQGGNQPQHFGDGTRLSIL.